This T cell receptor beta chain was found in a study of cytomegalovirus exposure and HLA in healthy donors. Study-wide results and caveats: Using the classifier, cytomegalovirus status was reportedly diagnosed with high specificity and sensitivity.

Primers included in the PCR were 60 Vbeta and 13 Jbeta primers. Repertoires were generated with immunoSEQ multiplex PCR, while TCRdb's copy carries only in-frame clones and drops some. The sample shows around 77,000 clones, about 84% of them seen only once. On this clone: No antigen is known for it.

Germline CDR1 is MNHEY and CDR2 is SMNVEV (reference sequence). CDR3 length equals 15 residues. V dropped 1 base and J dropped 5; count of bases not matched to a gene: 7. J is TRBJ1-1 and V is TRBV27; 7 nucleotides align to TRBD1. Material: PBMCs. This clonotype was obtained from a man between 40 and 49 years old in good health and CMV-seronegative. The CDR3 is CASSLWPQGGTEAFF. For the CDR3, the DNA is TGTGCCAGCAGTTTATGGCCCCAGGGGGGAACTGAAGCTTTCTTT.